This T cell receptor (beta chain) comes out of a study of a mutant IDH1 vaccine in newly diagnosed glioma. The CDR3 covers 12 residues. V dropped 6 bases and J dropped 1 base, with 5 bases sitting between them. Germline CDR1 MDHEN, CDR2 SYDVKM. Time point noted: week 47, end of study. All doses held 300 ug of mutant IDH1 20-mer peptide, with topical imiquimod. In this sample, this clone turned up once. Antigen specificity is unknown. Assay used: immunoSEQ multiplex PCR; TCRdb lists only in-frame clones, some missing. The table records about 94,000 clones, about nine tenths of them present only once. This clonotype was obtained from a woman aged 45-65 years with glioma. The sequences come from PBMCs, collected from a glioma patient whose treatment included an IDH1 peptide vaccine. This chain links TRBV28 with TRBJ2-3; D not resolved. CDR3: CASSSGTDTQYF. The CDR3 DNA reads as TGTGCCAGCAGCTCGGGCACAGATACGCAGTATTTT.